This T cell receptor beta chain derives from a study of cytomegalovirus exposure and HLA in healthy donors. These donors, healthy bone marrow donors, were studied. Trimming cost V 5 bases and J 6 bases, with 19 bases left between them. The CDR3 has 14 amino acids. Germline loops: CDR1 GTSNPN, CDR2 SVGIG (reference sequence). PCR employed 60 Vbeta and 13 Jbeta primers. TCRdb keeps only in-frame clones here, not all; method: immunoSEQ multiplex PCR. The table shows approximately 250,000 clones, with 70% to 90% occurring only once. The sequence was collected from a girl aged 2 to 10 in good health and CMV-seronegative. The V call is TRBV30, the J call TRBJ2-5; perhaps TRBD2 as D (6 bases). Sample: PBMCs. The CDR3 bases are TGTGCCTGGGAGCCCTTCTCTAGCGTAAAGACCCAGTACTTC. This encodes CAWEPFSSVKTQYF.